The TCR beta chain under discussion was sequenced for a study of regulatory dendritic cells for organ transplantation. Whole-study findings and limits: The most alloreactive TCR clonotypes were found in resting memory CD8+ cells. Naive CD4+ and CD8+ repertoires were highly diverse; memory CD8+ was most oligoclonal. Mature dendritic cells appeared to drive more memory CD8+ clonal expansion than regulatory ones.

CD4+ or CD8+ T cells were sorted as naive CD45RA+ or memory CD45RO+. Clones were read by immunoSEQ multiplex PCR, and TCRdb kept only the in-frame ones, dropping some. This table holds 30,000 to 40,000 clones, 75% to 95% found once. With regard to this clone: What it binds is not known.

Germline-derived CDR1 and CDR2 are MNHNY and SVGAGI (reference sequence). The CDR3 has 16 amino acids. Trimming cost V 2 bases and J 5 bases; bases outside gene matches: 10. This clonotype was sampled from a human donor in good health. The sample was naive CD8+ T cells from blood. The subset: CD45RA+ naive T cells. The rearrangement joins TRBV6-6 to TRBJ1-1, with 8 nucleotides matching TRBD1. This CDR3 is CASSYGAGGARTEAFF. CDR3 nucleotide sequence: TGTGCCAGCAGTTACGGGGCAGGGGGCGCTCGGACTGAAGCTTTCTTT.